Below, one T cell receptor (beta chain) is given with its context. This specimen comes from a study of CD8 T cells in Susac syndrome. Overall study: Intravenous immunoglobulin alone or corticosteroids were being given to patients with Susac syndrome at blood draw, unless they were therapy-naive.

While CD8+ and CD4+ T cells were isolated negatively, TEMRA cells were enriched by FACS. With random hexamers, reverse transcription was performed on roughly 0.5 to 1 ug of RNA. Across 54 Vbeta and 13 Jbeta, immunoSEQ multiplex PCR amplified TCR beta CDR3. TCRdb re-called the immunoSEQ multiplex PCR reads through MiXCR, storing one row per CDR3 protein. The table includes 80,000 or so distinct CDR3 sequences, around 96% detected once. CDR1 and CDR2 from the germline V gene are SNHLY and FYNNEI. V was shortened by 10 bases and J by 2 bases, with 22 bases between the two germline ends. CDR3 length: 16 residues.

The receptor comes from a human donor with Susac syndrome. Material for sequencing was CD8+ T cells from PBMCs. The chain carries TRBV2 and TRBJ2-3; tentative D call: TRBD2 (6 bases). CDR3: CAIPKEMAGNTDTQYF. In DNA form, the CDR3 reads TGTGCCATCCCGAAGGAAATGGCGGGAAACACAGATACGCAGTATTTT.